The TCR beta chain under discussion was sequenced for a study of T-cell memory formation after mild COVID-19. This CDR3 is 14 amino acids long. With 3 bases removed from V and 6 bases from J, the gap between germline ends came to 14 bases. Per the germline V gene, CDR1 is PRHDT and CDR2 is FYEKMQ (reference sequence). TCRdb re-called the 5' RACE reads through MiXCR, storing one row per CDR3 protein. The profile shows about 470,000 distinct CDR3 sequences, around 27% of them singletons. The V gene is TRBV13, the J gene TRBJ1-2; TRBD1 might be the D (6 bases). The receptor was derived from an adult woman who had mild COVID-19 (a few samples of this study predate the infection). Cell type and time point are not known. The sequenced sample was PBMCs or a T cell subset sorted from them (not recorded which). The CDR3 loop is CASSFHQQGHGYTF. The CDR3 DNA follows: TGTGCCAGCAGCTTTCATCAACAGGGCCATGGCTACACCTTC.